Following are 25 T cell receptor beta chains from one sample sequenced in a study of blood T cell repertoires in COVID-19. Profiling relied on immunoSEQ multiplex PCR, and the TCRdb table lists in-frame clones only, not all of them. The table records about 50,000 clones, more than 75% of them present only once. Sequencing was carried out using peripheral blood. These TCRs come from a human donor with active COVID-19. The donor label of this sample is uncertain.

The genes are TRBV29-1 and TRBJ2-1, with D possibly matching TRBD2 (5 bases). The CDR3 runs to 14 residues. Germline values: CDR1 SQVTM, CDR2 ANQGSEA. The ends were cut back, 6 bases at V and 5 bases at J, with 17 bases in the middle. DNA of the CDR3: TGCAGCGTGGGTCCGGGGAAACGGGACAATGAGCAGTTCTTC. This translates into CSVGPGKRDNEQFF.

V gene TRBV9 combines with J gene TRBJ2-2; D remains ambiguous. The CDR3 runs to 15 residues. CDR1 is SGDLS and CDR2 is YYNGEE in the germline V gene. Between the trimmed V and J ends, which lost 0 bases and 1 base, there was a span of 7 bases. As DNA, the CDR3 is TGTGCCAGCAGCGTAGAGGCAGGGAACACCGGGGAGCTGTTTTTT. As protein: CASSVEAGNTGELFF.

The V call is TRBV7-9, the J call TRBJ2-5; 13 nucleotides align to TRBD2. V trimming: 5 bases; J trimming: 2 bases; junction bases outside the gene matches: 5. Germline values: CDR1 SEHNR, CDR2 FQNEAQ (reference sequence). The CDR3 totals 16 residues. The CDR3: CASSLRLAGGQETQYF. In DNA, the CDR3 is TGTGCCAGCAGCCTCCGACTAGCGGGGGGTCAAGAGACCCAGTACTTC.

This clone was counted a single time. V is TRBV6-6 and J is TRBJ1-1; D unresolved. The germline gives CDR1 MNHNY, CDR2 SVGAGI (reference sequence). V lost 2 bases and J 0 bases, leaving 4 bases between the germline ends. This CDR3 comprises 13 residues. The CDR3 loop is CASSYSLNTEAFF. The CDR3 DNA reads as TGTGCCAGCAGTTACAGCTTGAACACTGAAGCTTTCTTT.

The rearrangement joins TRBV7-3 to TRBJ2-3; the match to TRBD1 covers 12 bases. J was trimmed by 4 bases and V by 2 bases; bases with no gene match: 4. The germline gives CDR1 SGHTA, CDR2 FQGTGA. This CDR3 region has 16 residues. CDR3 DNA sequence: TGTGCCAGCAGCTTAGGCGGGACAGGGGGCGCAGATACGCAGTATTTT. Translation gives CASSLGGTGGADTQYF.

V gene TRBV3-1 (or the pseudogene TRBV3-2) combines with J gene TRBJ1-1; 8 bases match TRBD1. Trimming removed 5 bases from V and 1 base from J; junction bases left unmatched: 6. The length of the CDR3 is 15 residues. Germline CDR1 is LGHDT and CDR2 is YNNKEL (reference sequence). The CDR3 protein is CASSGRQGRNTEAFF. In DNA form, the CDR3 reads TGTGCCAGCAGCGGGCGACAGGGGCGGAACACTGAAGCTTTCTTT.

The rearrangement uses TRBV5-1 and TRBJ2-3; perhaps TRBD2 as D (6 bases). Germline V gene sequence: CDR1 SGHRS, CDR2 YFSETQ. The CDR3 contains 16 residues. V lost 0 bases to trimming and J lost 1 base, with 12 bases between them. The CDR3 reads CASSLGVSGRTDTQYF. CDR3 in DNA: TGCGCCAGCAGCTTGGGGGTTAGCGGTCGCACAGATACGCAGTATTTT. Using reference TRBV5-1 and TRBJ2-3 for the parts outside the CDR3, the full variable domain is KAGVTQTPRYLIKTRGQQVTLSCSPISGHRSVSWYQQTPGQGLQFLFEYFSETQRNKGNFPGRFSGRQFSNSRSEMNVSTLELGDSALYLCASSLGVSGRTDTQYFGPGTRLTVL.

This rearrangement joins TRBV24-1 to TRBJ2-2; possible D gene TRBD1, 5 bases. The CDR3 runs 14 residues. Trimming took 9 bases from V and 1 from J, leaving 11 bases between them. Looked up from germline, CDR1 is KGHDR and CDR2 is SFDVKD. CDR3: CATGRTGNTGELFF. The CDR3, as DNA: TGTGCCACCGGACGCACAGGGAACACCGGGGAGCTGTTTTTT.

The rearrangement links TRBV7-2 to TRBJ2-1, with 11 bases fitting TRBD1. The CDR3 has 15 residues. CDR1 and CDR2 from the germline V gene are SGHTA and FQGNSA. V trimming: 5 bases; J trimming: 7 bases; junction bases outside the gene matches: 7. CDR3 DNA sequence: TGTGCCAGCAGCCAAGGACAGGGGGCTTGGAATGAGCAGTTCTTC. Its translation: CASSQGQGAWNEQFF.

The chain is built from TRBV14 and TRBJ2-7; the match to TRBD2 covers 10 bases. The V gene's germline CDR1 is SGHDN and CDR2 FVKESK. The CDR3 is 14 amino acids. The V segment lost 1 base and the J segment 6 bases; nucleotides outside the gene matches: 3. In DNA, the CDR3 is TGTGCCAGCAGCCAAGCAGCGGGGGGGACCGAGCAGTACTTC. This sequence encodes CASSQAAGGTEQYF. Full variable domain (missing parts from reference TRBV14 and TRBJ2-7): EAGVTQFPSHSVIEKGQTVTLRCDPISGHDNLYWYRRVMGKEIKFLLHFVKESKQDESGMPNNRFLAERTGGTYSTLKVQPAELEDSGVYFCASSQAAGGTEQYFGPGTRLTVT.

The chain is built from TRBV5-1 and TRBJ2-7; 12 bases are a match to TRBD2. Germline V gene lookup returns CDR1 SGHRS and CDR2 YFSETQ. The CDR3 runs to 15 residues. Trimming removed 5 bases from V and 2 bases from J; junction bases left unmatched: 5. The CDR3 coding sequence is TGCGCCAGCAGACGACTAGCGGGGGCACCCTACGAGCAGTACTTC. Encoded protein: CASRRLAGAPYEQYF.

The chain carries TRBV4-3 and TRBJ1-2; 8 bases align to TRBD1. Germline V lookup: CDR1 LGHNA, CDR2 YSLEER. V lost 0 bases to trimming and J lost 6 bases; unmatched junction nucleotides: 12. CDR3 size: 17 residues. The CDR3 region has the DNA TGCGCCAGCAGCCAAGATTTCCGGGCCGGGACAGGAGATGGCTACACCTTC. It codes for CASSQDFRAGTGDGYTF.

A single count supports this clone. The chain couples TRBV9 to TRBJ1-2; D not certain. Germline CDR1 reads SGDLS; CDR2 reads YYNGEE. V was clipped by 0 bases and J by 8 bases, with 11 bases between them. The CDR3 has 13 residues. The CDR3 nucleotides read TGTGCCAGCAGCGTAGAGAGGTTTAGCGGCTACACCTTC. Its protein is CASSVERFSGYTF.

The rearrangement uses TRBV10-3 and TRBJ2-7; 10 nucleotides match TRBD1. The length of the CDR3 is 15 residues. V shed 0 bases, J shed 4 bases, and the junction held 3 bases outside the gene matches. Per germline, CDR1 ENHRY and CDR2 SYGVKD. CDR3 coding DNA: TGTGCCATCAGTGAGTCGACAGGGGGCGATTACGAGCAGTACTTC. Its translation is CAISESTGGDYEQYF.

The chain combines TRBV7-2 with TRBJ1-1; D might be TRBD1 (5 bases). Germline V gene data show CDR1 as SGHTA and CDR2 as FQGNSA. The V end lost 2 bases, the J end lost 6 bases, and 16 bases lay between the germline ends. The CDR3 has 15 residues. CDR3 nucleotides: TGTGCCAGCAGCTTAAGGGGCCCTTATAACGCTGAAGCTTTCTTT. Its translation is CASSLRGPYNAEAFF.

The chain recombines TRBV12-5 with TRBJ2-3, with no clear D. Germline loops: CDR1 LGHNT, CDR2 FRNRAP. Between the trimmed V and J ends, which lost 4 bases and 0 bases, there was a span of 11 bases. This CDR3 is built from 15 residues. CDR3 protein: CASGWSAVSTDTQYF. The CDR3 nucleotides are TGTGCTAGTGGTTGGTCGGCGGTGAGCACAGATACGCAGTATTTT.

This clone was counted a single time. This CDR3 is CASSPQENRLNTEAFF. DNA for the CDR3: TGTGCCAGCAGCCCACAGGAAAACAGACTGAACACTGAAGCTTTCTTT. This chain links TRBV13 with TRBJ1-1; a weak D match, TRBD1 (5 bases). The ends were cut back, 5 bases at V and 0 bases at J, with 16 bases in the middle. The germline CDR1 and CDR2 sequences are PRHDT and FYEKMQ (reference sequence). The CDR3 is 16 residues long.

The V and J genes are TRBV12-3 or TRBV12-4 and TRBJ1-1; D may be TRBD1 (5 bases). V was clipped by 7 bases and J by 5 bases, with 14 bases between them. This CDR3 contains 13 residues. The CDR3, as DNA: TGTGCCAGCAACTTGGGGGGTAGGACTGAAGCTTTCTTT. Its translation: CASNLGGRTEAFF.

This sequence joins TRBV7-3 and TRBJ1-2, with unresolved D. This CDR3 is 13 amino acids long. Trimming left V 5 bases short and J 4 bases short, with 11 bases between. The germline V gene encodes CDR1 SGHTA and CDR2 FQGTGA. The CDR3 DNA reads TGTGCCAGCAGCGGAGGAACAGTCTATGGCTACACCTTC. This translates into CASSGGTVYGYTF.

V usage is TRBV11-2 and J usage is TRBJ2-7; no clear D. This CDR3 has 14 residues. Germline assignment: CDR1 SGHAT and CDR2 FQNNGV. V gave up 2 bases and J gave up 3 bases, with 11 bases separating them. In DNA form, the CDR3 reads TGTGCCAGCAGCTTACGAGGCAACCACTACGAGCAGTACTTC. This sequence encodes CASSLRGNHYEQYF.

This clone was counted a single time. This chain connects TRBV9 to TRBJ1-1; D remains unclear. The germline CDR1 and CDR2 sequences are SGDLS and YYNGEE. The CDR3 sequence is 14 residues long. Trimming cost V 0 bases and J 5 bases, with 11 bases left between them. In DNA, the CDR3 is TGTGCCAGCAGCGTAGAATGGCGGGCGACTGAAGCTTTCTTT. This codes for CASSVEWRATEAFF.

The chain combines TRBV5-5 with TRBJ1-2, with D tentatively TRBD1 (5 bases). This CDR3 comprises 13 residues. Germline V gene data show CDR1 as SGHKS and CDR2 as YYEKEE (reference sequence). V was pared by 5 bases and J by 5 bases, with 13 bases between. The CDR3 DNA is TGTGCCAGCAGTTCGGGGGGTAGTTATGGCTACACCTTC. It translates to CASSSGGSYGYTF.

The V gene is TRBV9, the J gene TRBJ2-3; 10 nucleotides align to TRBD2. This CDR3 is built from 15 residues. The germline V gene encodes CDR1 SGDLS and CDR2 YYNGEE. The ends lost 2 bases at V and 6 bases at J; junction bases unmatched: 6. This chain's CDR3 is CASSVGSGGFDTQYF. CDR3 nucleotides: TGTGCCAGCAGCGTGGGTAGCGGGGGGTTTGATACGCAGTATTTT.

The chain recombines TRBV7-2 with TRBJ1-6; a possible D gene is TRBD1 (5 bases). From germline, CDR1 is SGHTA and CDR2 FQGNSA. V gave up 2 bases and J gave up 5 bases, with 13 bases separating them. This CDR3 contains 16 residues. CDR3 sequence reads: CASSLSPGINNSPLHF. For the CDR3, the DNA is TGTGCCAGCAGCTTATCCCCAGGGATAAATAATTCACCCCTCCACTTT.

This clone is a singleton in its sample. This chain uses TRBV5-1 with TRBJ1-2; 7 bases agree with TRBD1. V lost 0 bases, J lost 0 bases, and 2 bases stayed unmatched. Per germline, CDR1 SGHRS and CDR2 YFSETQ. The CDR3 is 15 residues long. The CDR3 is CASSLEGQPNYGYTF. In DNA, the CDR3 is TGCGCCAGCAGCTTGGAGGGACAGCCTAACTATGGCTACACCTTC.